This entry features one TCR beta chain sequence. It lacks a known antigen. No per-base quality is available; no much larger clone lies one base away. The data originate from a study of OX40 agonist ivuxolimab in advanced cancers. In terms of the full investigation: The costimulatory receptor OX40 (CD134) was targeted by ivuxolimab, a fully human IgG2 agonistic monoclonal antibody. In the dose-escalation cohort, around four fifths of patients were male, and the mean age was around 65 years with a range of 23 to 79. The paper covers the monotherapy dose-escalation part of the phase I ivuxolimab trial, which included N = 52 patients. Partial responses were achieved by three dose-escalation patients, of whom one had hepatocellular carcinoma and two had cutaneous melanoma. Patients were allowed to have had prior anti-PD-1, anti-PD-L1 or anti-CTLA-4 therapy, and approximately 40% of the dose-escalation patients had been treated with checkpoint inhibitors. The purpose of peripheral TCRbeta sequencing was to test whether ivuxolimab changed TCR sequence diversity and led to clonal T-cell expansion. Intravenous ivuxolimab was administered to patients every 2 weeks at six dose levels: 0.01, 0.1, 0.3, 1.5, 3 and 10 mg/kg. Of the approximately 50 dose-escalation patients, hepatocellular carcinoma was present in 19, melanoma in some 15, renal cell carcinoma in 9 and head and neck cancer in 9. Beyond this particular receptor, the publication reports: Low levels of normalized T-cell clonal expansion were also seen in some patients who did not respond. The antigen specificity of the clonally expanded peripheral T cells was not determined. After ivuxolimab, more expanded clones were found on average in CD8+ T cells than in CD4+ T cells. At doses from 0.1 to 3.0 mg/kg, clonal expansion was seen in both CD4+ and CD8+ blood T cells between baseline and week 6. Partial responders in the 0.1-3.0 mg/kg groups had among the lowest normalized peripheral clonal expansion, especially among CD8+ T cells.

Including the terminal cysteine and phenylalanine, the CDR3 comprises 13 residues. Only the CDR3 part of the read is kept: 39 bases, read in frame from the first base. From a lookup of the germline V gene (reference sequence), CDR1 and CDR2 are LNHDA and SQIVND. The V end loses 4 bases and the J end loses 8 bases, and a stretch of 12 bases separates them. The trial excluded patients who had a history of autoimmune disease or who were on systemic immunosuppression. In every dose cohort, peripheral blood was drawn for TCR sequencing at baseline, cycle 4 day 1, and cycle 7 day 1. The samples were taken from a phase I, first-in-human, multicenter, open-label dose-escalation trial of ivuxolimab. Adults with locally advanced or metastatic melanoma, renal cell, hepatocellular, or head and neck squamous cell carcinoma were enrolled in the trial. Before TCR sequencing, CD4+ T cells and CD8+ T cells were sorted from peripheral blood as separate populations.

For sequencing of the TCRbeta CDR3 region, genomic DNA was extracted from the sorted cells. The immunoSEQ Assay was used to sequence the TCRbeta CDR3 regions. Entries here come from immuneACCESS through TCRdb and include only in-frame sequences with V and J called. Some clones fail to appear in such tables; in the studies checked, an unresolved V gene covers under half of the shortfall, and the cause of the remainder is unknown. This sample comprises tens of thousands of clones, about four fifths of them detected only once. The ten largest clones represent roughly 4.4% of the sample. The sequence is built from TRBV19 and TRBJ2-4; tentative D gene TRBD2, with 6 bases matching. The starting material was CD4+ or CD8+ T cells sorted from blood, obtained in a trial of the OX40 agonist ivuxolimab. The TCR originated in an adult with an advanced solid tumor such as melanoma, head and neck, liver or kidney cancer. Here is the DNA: TGTGCCAGTAGTAAGGGAAGGGAGGACATTCAGTACTTC. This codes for CASSKGREDIQYF.